Each of the 11 T cell receptor beta chains below was sequenced from the same sample in a study of lymphopenia after photon versus proton radiotherapy. The protocol was immunoSEQ multiplex PCR, while the TCRdb copy is restricted to in-frame clones and leaves out a portion. The repertoire includes more than 15,000 clones, 85% to 90% of them detected once, and roughly 10% sits in the top ten. Sequenced here: peripheral blood, sampled from a patient treated with proton-based radiotherapy. The source is a man aged 70 or older with pancreatic cancer.

The V and J genes are TRBV11-3 and TRBJ2-3; D unresolved. There are 15 residues in the CDR3. V was cut by 0 bases and J by 3 bases, with 10 bases left in between. Germline CDR1 and CDR2: SGHNT and YENEEA. The CDR3 DNA is TGTGCCAGCAGCTTAGATCAGGCGAGGACAGATACGCAGTATTTT. It specifies CASSLDQARTDTQYF.

The chain's CDR3 is CASSFGGASYEQYF. The CDR3 region has the DNA TGTGCCAGCAGCTTTGGCGGGGCCTCCTACGAGCAGTACTTC. The chain uses TRBV7-6 and TRBJ2-7, with a weak D call TRBD2 (6 bases). Germline V lookup: CDR1 SGHVS, CDR2 FNYEAQ. The length of the CDR3 is 14 residues. V shed 3 bases and J shed 0 bases, with 9 bases lying between them.

The CDR3: CASSFVDSAYEQYF. The CDR3 nucleotides are TGTGCCAGCAGCTTCGTGGACAGCGCCTACGAGCAGTACTTC. This chain uses TRBV11-2 with TRBJ2-7; D is perhaps TRBD1 (6 bases). This CDR3 has 14 amino acids. Trimming cost V 3 bases and J 2 bases, with 11 bases left between them. Germline CDR1 SGHAT, CDR2 FQNNGV.

The rearrangement joins TRBV10-1 to TRBJ2-6; D not certain. The CDR3 contains 14 residues. The germline V gene encodes CDR1 WNHNN and CDR2 SYGVQD (reference sequence). The V end lost 6 bases, the J end lost 4 bases, and 10 bases lay between the germline ends. The DNA of the CDR3 is TGCGCCAGCAGGAAGTATACCGGGGCCAACGTCCTGACTTTC. Its protein product is CASRKYTGANVLTF.

The V and J genes are TRBV30 and TRBJ1-3; D ambiguous. Germline V lookup: CDR1 GTSNPN, CDR2 SVGIG (reference sequence). The ends were cut back, 3 bases at V and 0 bases at J, with 6 bases in the middle. The CDR3 is 13 amino acids. The CDR3 spells CAWSKSSGNTIYF. In DNA, the CDR3 is TGTGCCTGGAGCAAGAGCTCTGGAAACACCATATATTTT.

The rearrangement joins TRBV9 to TRBJ2-7; tentatively, D is TRBD2 (5 bases). The length of the CDR3 is 14 residues. Trimming cost V 0 bases and J 2 bases, with 9 bases left between them. The germline V gene has CDR1 SGDLS and CDR2 YYNGEE. Written as DNA, the CDR3 is TGTGCCAGCAGCGTAGGCGGAGGCGCCTACGAGCAGTACTTC. This gives the protein CASSVGGGAYEQYF.

This chain links TRBV6-5 with TRBJ1-2; D perhaps matches TRBD1 (5 bases). Trimming took 6 bases from V and 5 from J, leaving 10 bases between them. The CDR3 totals 12 residues. The germline CDR1 and CDR2 sequences are MNHEY and SVGAGI. The CDR3 region has the DNA TGTGCCAGCAGCCTAAGGGGATATGGCTACACCTTC. It specifies CASSLRGYGYTF.

The V and J genes are TRBV5-1 and TRBJ2-3; D is unclear. The ends were cut back, 4 bases at V and 4 bases at J, with 7 bases in the middle. The CDR3 extends over 12 amino acids. The germline V gene has CDR1 SGHRS and CDR2 YFSETQ. CDR3 nucleotides: TGCGCCAGCAGCCTAGAAGCAGATACGCAGTATTTT. Translating it yields CASSLEADTQYF.

V usage is TRBV5-8 and J usage is TRBJ2-5; D possibly matches TRBD1 or TRBD2 (5 bases each). Germline V gene lookup returns CDR1 SGHTS and CDR2 YDEGEE. The CDR3 length is 15 residues. With 4 bases removed from V and 0 bases from J, the gap between germline ends came to 13 bases. In DNA form, the CDR3 reads TGTGCCAGCAGCCAGATTACGGGACACCAAGAGACCCAGTACTTC. The encoded protein is CASSQITGHQETQYF.

The V gene is TRBV5-6, the J gene TRBJ1-1, with D maybe TRBD1 (6 bases). The CDR3 length is 14 residues. Trimming left V 5 bases short and J 5 bases short, with 16 bases between. Germline CDR1 and CDR2: SGHDT and YYEEEE. CDR3 protein: CASRGWGRKTEAFF. As DNA, the CDR3 is TGTGCCAGCAGGGGCTGGGGGCGAAAAACTGAAGCTTTCTTT.

This clone has a handful of counts. The chain couples TRBV20-1 to TRBJ1-1; D is uncertain. The CDR3 runs 11 residues. Germline CDR1 reads DFQATT; CDR2 reads SNEGSKA (reference sequence). The V end was cut by 0 bases, the J end by 7 bases, with 6 bases between. In DNA form, the CDR3 reads TGCAGTGCTAGAGACCGCAGTGAAGCTTTCTTT. Translation gives CSARDRSEAFF.